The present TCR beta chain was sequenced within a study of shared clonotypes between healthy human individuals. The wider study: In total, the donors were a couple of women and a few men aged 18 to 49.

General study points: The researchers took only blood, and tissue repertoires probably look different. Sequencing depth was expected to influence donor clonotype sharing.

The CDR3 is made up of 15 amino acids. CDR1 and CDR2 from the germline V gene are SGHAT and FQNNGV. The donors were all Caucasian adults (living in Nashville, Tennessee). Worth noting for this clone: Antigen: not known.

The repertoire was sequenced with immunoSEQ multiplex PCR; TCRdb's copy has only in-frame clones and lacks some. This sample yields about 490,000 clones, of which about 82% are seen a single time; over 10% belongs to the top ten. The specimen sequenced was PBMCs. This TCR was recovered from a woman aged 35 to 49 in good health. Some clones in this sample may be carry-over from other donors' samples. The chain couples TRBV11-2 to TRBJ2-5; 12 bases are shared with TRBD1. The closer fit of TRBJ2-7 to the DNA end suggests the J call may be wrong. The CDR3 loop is CASTVGTGGPYEQYF. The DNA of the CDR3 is TGTGCCAGCACGGTCGGGACAGGGGGCCCCTACGAGCAGTACTTC.